These 25 T cell receptor beta chains were sequenced from one sample in a study of graft-versus-host responses after intestinal transplantation. These receptors have no identified antigens. Repertoires were generated with immunoSEQ multiplex PCR, while TCRdb's copy carries only in-frame clones and drops some. In the table there are more than 90,000 clones, roughly 93% of which are singletons. Sequencing was performed on unstimulated CD8+ T cells sorted from spleen or lymph node cells, taken before intestinal transplant. These receptors were obtained from a human donor who received an intestinal transplant.

The chain employs TRBV19 and TRBJ2-1; 11 nucleotides agree with TRBD2. This CDR3 is 13 amino acids long. Trimming at V came to 6 bases and at J to 8 bases, leaving 3 bases not matched to a gene. CDR1 is LNHDA and CDR2 is SQIVND in the germline V gene (reference sequence). The chain's CDR3 is CASRLAGVDEQFF. The CDR3 DNA reads as TGTGCCAGTAGACTAGCGGGAGTGGATGAGCAGTTCTTC.

The chain carries TRBV4-1 and TRBJ1-1, with 7 bases matching TRBD1. The CDR3 runs to 12 residues. CDR1 and CDR2 (germline): MGHRA, YSYEKL. J gave up 7 bases and V 3 bases, and 2 bases lay outside the gene matches. The CDR3 region is CASSQPGGEAFF. CDR3 sequence (DNA): TGCGCCAGCAGCCAGCCAGGGGGTGAAGCTTTCTTT.

The chain employs TRBV5-6 and TRBJ2-5; TRBD1 agrees at 7 bases. The V gene end was trimmed by 4 bases and the J gene end by 3 bases; junction bases not matched to a gene: 3. Germline V gene sequence: CDR1 SGHDT, CDR2 YYEEEE. There are 13 residues in the CDR3. The DNA of the CDR3 is TGTGCCAGCAGCGGAACAGGGGAAGAGACCCAGTACTTC. It specifies CASSGTGEETQYF.

The V gene is TRBV27, the J gene TRBJ2-1, with 8 bases identical to TRBD2. Germline V gene data show CDR1 as MNHEY and CDR2 as SMNVEV (reference sequence). Losses at the gene ends were 1 base for V and 7 bases for J; bases not matched to a gene: 6. This CDR3 comprises 15 residues. Here the CDR3 reads CASSLLAGLRNEQFF. As DNA, the CDR3 is TGTGCCAGCAGTTTATTAGCGGGGCTCAGGAATGAGCAGTTCTTC.

The chain combines TRBV4-1 with TRBJ2-1, with TRBD2 as a possible D gene (5 bases). This CDR3 is built from 16 residues. Per germline, CDR1 MGHRA and CDR2 YSYEKL. Trimming removed 0 bases at V and 4 bases at J, with 13 bases between. The CDR3, as DNA: TGCGCCAGCAGCCAAGATCCAGCGGTGATTTACAATGAGCAGTTCTTC. Its translation is CASSQDPAVIYNEQFF.

The CDR3 region is CASSESGTRSPEQYF. In DNA form, the CDR3 reads TGTGCCAGCAGCGAATCCGGGACTAGATCCCCCGAGCAGTACTTC. The V gene is TRBV9, the J gene TRBJ2-7; TRBD2 matches at 8 bases. This CDR3 has 15 amino acids. The trim removed 3 bases at V and 6 bases at J, leaving 11 bases unmatched. Looked up from germline, CDR1 is SGDLS and CDR2 is YYNGEE. The full variable domain, in which reference TRBV9 and TRBJ2-7 provide the parts outside the CDR3, is DSGVTQTPKHLITATGQRVTLRCSPRSGDLSVYWYQQSLDQGLQFLIQYYNGEERAKGNILERFSAQQFPDLHSELNLSSLELGDSALYFCASSESGTRSPEQYFGPGTRLTVT.

The V gene is TRBV4-1, the J gene TRBJ2-1, with D possibly matching TRBD2 (5 bases). The germline gives CDR1 MGHRA, CDR2 YSYEKL. V was trimmed by 0 bases and J by 8 bases, leaving 14 bases between them. The CDR3 has 15 amino acids. CDR3 protein: CASSQDRGIGYEQFF. The CDR3 coding sequence is TGCGCCAGCAGCCAAGACCGGGGTATTGGCTATGAGCAGTTCTTC.

The DNA for the CDR3 is TGTGCCAGCAGCTTGGTCTACACAGGGTACTACGAGCAGTACTTC. This gives the protein CASSLVYTGYYEQYF. This chain connects TRBV5-6 to TRBJ2-7; TRBD1 might be the D (6 bases). Per germline, CDR1 SGHDT and CDR2 YYEEEE. CDR3 length: 15 residues. The germline V and J ends were trimmed by 0 bases and 3 bases, with 13 bases remaining between them. Full variable domain (missing parts from reference TRBV5-6 and TRBJ2-7): DAGVTQSPTHLIKTRGQQVTLRCSPKSGHDTVSWYQQALGQGPQFIFQYYEEEERQRGNFPDRFSGHQFPNYSSELNVNALLLGDSALYLCASSLVYTGYYEQYFGPGTRLTVT.

J is TRBJ2-1 and V is TRBV19, with 9 positions matching TRBD1. Trimming at V came to 3 bases and at J to 7 bases, leaving 1 base not matched to a gene. This CDR3 is built from 13 residues. Looked up from germline, CDR1 is LNHDA and CDR2 is SQIVND (reference sequence). The CDR3 DNA reads TGTGCCAGTAGTATGGGGACAGGGAATGAGCAGTTCTTC. Translating gives CASSMGTGNEQFF. The variable domain in full, completed from reference TRBV19 and TRBJ2-1, reads DGGITQSPKYLFRKEGQNVTLSCEQNLNHDAMYWYRQDPGQGLRLIYYSQIVNDFQKGDIAEGYSVSREKKESFPLTVTSAQKNPTAFYLCASSMGTGNEQFFGPGTRLTVL.

J is TRBJ1-1 and V is TRBV13, with unresolved D. V was cut by 2 bases and J by 0 bases, with 7 bases left in between. The CDR3 spans 14 residues. Germline assignment: CDR1 PRHDT and CDR2 FYEKMQ (reference sequence). The CDR3 sequence: CASSLYGVNTEAFF. The CDR3 DNA is TGTGCCAGCAGCTTATACGGGGTGAACACTGAAGCTTTCTTT.

V and J are TRBV19 and TRBJ2-3, with D tentatively TRBD2 (6 bases). This CDR3 is built from 15 residues. Germline CDR1 and CDR2: LNHDA and SQIVND (reference sequence). V lost 3 bases, J lost 1 base, and 11 bases lay in between. The CDR3: CASSITSSGTDTQYF. The CDR3 bases are TGTGCCAGTAGTATCACTAGCTCTGGCACAGATACGCAGTATTTT.

V and J are TRBV5-8 and TRBJ1-2; D is perhaps TRBD1 (5 bases). With 4 bases removed from V and 6 bases from J, the gap between germline ends came to 13 bases. From germline, CDR1 is SGHTS and CDR2 YDEGEE. This CDR3 is built from 13 residues. The CDR3 DNA sequence: TGTGCCAGCAGCCGGGGGTGGAAGCATGGCTACACCTTC. Its translation: CASSRGWKHGYTF.

The chain employs TRBV4-3 and TRBJ2-2; 7 bases map to TRBD1. The CDR3 runs 16 residues. Trimming removed 0 bases from V and 5 bases from J; junction bases left unmatched: 6. Germline CDR1 reads LGHNA; CDR2 reads YSLEER. The CDR3 DNA reads TGCGCCAGCAGCCAAGACGGGACAGATGAGACCGGGGAGCTGTTTTTT. Translating gives CASSQDGTDETGELFF.

This chain uses TRBV5-5 with TRBJ2-3; 8 bases are shared with TRBD2. This CDR3 spans 16 amino acids. Germline V lookup: CDR1 SGHKS, CDR2 YYEKEE (reference sequence). Losses at the gene ends were 3 bases for V and 0 bases for J; bases not matched to a gene: 6. As DNA, the CDR3 is TGTGCCAGCAGCTGGAACCTAGCGGGCAGCACAGATACGCAGTATTTT. Translated, it gives CASSWNLAGSTDTQYF.

The J gene is TRBJ1-5, the V gene TRBV19; D not resolved. The V end was cut by 10 bases, the J end by 7 bases, with 17 bases between. In germline, CDR1 is LNHDA, CDR2 SQIVND (reference sequence). The CDR3 extends over 13 amino acids. Written as DNA, the CDR3 is TGTGCCACTTCGAACAGTCCCGGACAGCCCCAGCATTTT. Protein sequence: CATSNSPGQPQHF.

This chain links TRBV18 with TRBJ2-6; TRBD2 aligns across 8 bases. CDR3 length: 19 amino acids. The J segment lost 2 bases and the V segment lost 3 bases, leaving 12 bases of the junction unmatched. Germline V lookup: CDR1 KGHSH, CDR2 LQKENI. CDR3 DNA sequence: TGTGCCAGCTCACCCCGCCCAGCGGGAGTAGTAGCTGGGGCCAACGTCCTGACTTTC. It encodes CASSPRPAGVVAGANVLTF.

This sequence joins TRBV6-5 and TRBJ1-1; 9 bases fit TRBD1. Trimming took 7 bases from V and 0 from J; bases not matched to a gene: 3. Looked up from germline, CDR1 is MNHEY and CDR2 is SVGAGI. CDR3 length: 14 residues. The CDR3 sequence is CASTGTGMNTEAFF. For the CDR3, the DNA is TGTGCCAGCACCGGGACAGGGATGAACACTGAAGCTTTCTTT.

V gene TRBV7-9 combines with J gene TRBJ1-1; D is undetermined. CDR3 size: 15 residues. Per the germline V gene, CDR1 is SEHNR and CDR2 is FQNEAQ (reference sequence). The V and J ends lost 1 base and 4 bases respectively, with 13 bases between them. Written as DNA, the CDR3 is TGTGCCAGCAGCTTAGGAGTGGATGCGGGCACTGAAGCTTTCTTT. Translation: CASSLGVDAGTEAFF.

The rearrangement links TRBV27 to TRBJ2-7; 8 bases agree with TRBD2. Germline loops: CDR1 MNHEY, CDR2 SMNVEV (reference sequence). The CDR3 is made up of 16 amino acids. The junction had 8 bases not matched to a gene; V was cut back by 3 bases and J by 1 base. The CDR3, as DNA: TGTGCCAGCAGTTTTCTAACTAGCGGCCCTTCCTACGAGCAGTACTTC. Residues: CASSFLTSGPSYEQYF.

This sequence joins TRBV30 and TRBJ2-3; 11 bases are a match to TRBD2. Germline values: CDR1 GTSNPN, CDR2 SVGIG (reference sequence). The CDR3 sequence is 16 residues long. The V gene end was trimmed by 3 bases and the J gene end by 4 bases; junction bases not matched to a gene: 9. CDR3 DNA: TGTGCCTGGAGGGAAGGTAGCGGGGGGGTGGCAGATACGCAGTATTTT. It is translated as CAWREGSGGVADTQYF.

The chain employs TRBV29-1 and TRBJ1-2, with a tentative D call TRBD1 (5 bases). The CDR3 covers 13 residues. Germline loops: CDR1 SQVTM, CDR2 ANQGSEA. Deletions cut 3 bases from V and 8 bases from J, with 16 bases between. This chain's CDR3 is CSVDGRVAGGYTF. The CDR3 region has the DNA TGCAGCGTTGATGGCCGCGTAGCAGGGGGCTACACCTTC.

This chain links TRBV4-1 with TRBJ1-5; D gene ambiguous. Trimming took off 2 bases at V and 9 bases at J, with 11 bases between the two ends. The CDR3 is 13 residues long. CDR1 and CDR2 from the germline V gene are MGHRA and YSYEKL. CDR3 in amino acids: CASSQPGKGPQHF. For the CDR3, the DNA is TGCGCCAGCAGCCAACCGGGGAAGGGGCCCCAGCATTTT.

The genes are TRBV28 and TRBJ2-1; D is possibly TRBD2 (6 bases). Germline V gene sequence: CDR1 MDHEN, CDR2 SYDVKM. The CDR3 has 13 amino acids. Trimming removed 1 base from V and 7 bases from J, with 8 bases in between. The CDR3 spells CASSLYAGNEQFF. CDR3 coding DNA: TGTGCCAGCAGTTTATATGCGGGAAATGAGCAGTTCTTC.

V gene TRBV4-1 combines with J gene TRBJ2-7; 9 nucleotides match TRBD1. Trimming took 0 bases from V and 3 from J; bases not matched to a gene: 6. The CDR3 is 16 residues long. Germline V gene lookup returns CDR1 MGHRA and CDR2 YSYEKL. CDR3 loop: CASSQEGQGLFYEQYF. Written as DNA, the CDR3 is TGCGCCAGCAGCCAAGAGGGACAGGGACTTTTCTACGAGCAGTACTTC.

This chain connects TRBV13 to TRBJ2-7; perhaps TRBD1 as D (6 bases). V gave up 5 bases and J gave up 3 bases, with 20 bases separating them. Per the germline V gene, CDR1 is PRHDT and CDR2 is FYEKMQ (reference sequence). This CDR3 comprises 16 residues. CDR3 sequence reads: CASSESGQGRHYEQYF. The CDR3 nucleotides read TGTGCCAGCAGCGAGTCAGGGCAGGGGAGACACTACGAGCAGTACTTC. Complete variable domain (other parts from reference TRBV13 and TRBJ2-7): AAGVIQSPRHLIKEKRETATLKCYPIPRHDTVYWYQQGPGQDPQFLISFYEKMQSDKGSIPDRFSAQQFSDYHSELNMSSLELGDSALYFCASSESGQGRHYEQYFGPGTRLTVT.